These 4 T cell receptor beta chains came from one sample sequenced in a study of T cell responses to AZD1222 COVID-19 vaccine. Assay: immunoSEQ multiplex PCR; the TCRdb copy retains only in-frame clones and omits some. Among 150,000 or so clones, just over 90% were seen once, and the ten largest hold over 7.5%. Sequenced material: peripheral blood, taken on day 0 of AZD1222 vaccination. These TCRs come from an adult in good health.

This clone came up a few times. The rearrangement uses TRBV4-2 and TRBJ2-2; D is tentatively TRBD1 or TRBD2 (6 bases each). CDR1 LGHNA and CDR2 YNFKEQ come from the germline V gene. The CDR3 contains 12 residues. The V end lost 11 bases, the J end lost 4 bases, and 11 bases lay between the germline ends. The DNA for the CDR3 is TGTGCCGCGGAGGGGGGCACCGGGGAGCTGTTTTTT. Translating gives CAAEGGTGELFF.

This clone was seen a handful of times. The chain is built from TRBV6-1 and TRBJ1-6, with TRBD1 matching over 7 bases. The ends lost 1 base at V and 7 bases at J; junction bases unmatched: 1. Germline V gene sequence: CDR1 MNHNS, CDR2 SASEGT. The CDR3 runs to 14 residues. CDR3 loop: CASSEETGNSPLHF. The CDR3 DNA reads TGTGCCAGCAGTGAAGAGACAGGGAATTCACCCCTCCACTTT.

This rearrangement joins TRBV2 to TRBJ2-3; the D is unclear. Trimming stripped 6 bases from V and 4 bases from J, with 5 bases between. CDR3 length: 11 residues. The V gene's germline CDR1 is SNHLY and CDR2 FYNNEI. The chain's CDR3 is CASRRADTQYF. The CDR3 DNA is TGTGCCAGCAGGCGCGCAGATACGCAGTATTTT. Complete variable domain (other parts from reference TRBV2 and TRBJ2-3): EPEVTQTPSHQVTQMGQEVILRCVPISNHLYFYWYRQILGQKVEFLVSFYNNEISEKSEIFDDQFSVERPDGSNFTLKIRSTKLEDSAMYFCASRRADTQYFGPGTRLTVL.

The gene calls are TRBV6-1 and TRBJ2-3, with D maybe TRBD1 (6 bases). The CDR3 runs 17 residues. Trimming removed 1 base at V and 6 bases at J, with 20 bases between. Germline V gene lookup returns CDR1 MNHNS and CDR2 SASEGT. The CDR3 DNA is TGTGCCAGCAGTGAAGGGGGATACTTAACAGGGTCGGATACGCAGTATTTT. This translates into CASSEGGYLTGSDTQYF.